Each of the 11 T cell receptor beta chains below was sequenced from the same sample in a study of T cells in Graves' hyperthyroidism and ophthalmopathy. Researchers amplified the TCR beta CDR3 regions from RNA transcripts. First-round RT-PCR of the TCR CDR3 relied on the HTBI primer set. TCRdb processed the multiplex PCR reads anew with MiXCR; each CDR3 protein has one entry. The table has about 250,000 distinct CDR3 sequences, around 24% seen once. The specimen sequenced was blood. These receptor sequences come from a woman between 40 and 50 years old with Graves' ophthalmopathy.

For the CDR3, the DNA is TGTGCCAGCAAAGACAGGGGACGGACTGAAGCTTTCTTT. The encoded protein is CASKDRGRTEAFF. The genes are TRBV6-1 and TRBJ1-1; 8 positions agree with TRBD1. J lost 5 bases, V lost 7 bases, and 6 bases had no gene match. Germline V CDR1 and CDR2: MNHNS, SASEGT. The CDR3 is made up of 13 amino acids.

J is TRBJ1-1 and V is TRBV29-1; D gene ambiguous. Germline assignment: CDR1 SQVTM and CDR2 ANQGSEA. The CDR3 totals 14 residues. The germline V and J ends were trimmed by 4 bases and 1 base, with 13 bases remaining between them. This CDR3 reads CSVGGVRGNTEAFF. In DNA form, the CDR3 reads TGCAGCGTTGGTGGAGTCCGCGGGAACACTGAAGCTTTCTTT.

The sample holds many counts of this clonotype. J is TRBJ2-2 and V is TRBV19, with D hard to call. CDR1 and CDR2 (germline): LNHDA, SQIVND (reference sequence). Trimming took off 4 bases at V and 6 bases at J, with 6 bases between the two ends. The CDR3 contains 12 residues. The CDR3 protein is CASSTTPGELFF. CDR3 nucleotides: TGTGCCAGTAGTACGACTCCCGGGGAGCTGTTTTTT.

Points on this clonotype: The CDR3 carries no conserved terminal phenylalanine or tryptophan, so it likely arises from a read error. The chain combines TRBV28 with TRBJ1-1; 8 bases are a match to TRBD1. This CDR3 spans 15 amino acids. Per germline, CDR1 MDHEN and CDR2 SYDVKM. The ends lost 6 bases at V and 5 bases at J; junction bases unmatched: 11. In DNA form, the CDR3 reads TGTGCCAGCAGCCTGGACAGGGCCGCGGGGACTGAAGCTTTCTAT. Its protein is CASSLDRAAGTEAFY.

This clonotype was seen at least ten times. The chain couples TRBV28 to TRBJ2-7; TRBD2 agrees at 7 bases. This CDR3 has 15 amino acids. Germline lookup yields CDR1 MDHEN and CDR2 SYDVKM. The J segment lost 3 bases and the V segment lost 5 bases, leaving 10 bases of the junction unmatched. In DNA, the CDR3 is TGTGCCAGCAGTACCCAGGAGCGGGGCCACTACGAGCAGTACTTC. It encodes CASSTQERGHYEQYF.

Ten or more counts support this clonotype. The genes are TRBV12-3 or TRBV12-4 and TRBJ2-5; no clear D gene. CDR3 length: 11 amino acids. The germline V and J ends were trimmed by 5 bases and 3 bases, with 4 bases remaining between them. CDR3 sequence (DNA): TGTGCCAGCAGTCAGAAAGAGACCCAGTACTTC. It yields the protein CASSQKETQYF.

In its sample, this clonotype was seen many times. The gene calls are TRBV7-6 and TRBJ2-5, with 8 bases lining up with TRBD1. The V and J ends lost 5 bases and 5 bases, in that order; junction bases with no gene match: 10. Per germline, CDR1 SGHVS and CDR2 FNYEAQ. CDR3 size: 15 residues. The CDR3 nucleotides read TGTGCCAGCAGCGACGGACAGGGAGGCCGGGAGACCCAGTACTTC. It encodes CASSDGQGGRETQYF.

CDR3 nucleotide sequence: TGTGCCAGCAGTTTAGCGCGGGGTCGACAGGGTAACACTGAAGCTTTCTTT. Amino acid sequence: CASSLARGRQGNTEAFF. The chain has TRBV12-3 or TRBV12-4 and TRBJ1-1, with 7 bases identical to TRBD1. This CDR3 comprises 17 residues. V dropped 0 bases and J dropped 2; count of bases not matched to a gene: 9.

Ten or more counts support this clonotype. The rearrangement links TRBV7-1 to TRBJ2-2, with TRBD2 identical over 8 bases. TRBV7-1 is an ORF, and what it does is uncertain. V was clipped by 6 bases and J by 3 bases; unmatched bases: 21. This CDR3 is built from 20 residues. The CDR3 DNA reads TGTGCCAGCAGGTCGATGAGGGGAGCGGGAGACCTGAAAGACACCGGGGAGCTGTTTTTT. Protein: CASRSMRGAGDLKDTGELFF.

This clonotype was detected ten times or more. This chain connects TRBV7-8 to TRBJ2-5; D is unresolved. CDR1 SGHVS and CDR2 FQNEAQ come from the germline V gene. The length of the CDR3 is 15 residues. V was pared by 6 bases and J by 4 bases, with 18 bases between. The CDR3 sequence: CASRTSTLHTETQYF. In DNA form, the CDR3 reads TGTGCCAGCAGAACCTCGACTCTTCACACAGAGACCCAGTACTTC.

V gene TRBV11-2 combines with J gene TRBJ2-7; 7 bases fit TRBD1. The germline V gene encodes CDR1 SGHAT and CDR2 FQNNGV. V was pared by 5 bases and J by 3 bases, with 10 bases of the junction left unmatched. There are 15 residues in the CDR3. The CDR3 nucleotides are TGTGCCAGCAGCCCTCCGGACAGGATGCTCTACGAGCAGTACTTC. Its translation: CASSPPDRMLYEQYF.